These 22 T cell receptor beta chains were all obtained from the same sample, sequenced in a study of T cells in Graves' hyperthyroidism and ophthalmopathy. Amplified TCR beta CDR3 regions came from RNA transcripts. HTBI primers were used for first-round RT-PCR of the TCR CDR3. Via MiXCR, TCRdb re-called the multiplex PCR reads, giving one row per CDR3 protein. Among fewer than 450,000 distinct CDR3 sequences listed, about 18% were seen once. Sequencing was done on a sample of blood. Source of these receptors: a woman aged 25 to 39 with Graves' hyperthyroidism that later progressed to Graves' ophthalmopathy.

Concerning this clonotype itself: One end of the junction fails to match germline, which may point to a read error. The V gene is TRBV20-1, the J gene TRBJ1-6, with 7 bases matching TRBD1. The CDR3 length is 14 residues. CDR1 and CDR2 (germline): DFQATT, SNEGSKA (reference sequence). For the CDR3, the DNA is TGCAGTGCTCTCACAGGGGAGGATAATTCACCCTTCCACTTT. Protein: CSALTGEDNSPFHF.

This clonotype turned up a few times. The V and J genes are TRBV18 and TRBJ2-5; D is undetermined. The CDR3 runs 15 residues. V was cut by 3 bases and J by 1 base, with 12 bases left in between. Germline CDR1 reads KGHSH; CDR2 reads LQKENI. CDR3 region: CASSPSYSTQETQYF. CDR3 in DNA: TGTGCCAGCTCACCTTCATATAGTACCCAAGAGACCCAGTACTTC.

This clonotype has at least ten counts. At one of its ends the junction is not consistent with the germline gene, which may arise from a read error. The rearrangement uses TRBV6-2 or TRBV6-3 and TRBJ1-2; D gene uncertain. The CDR3 is made up of 13 amino acids. CDR1 is MNHEY, CDR2 SVGEGT, per germline. CDR3 in DNA: TGTGCCAGCAGTTCGGCAGCCAACTTTGGCTACACCTTC. It is translated as CASSSAANFGYTF.

J is TRBJ2-7 and V is TRBV15; TRBD2 matches at 11 bases. CDR1 and CDR2 (germline): LNHNV, YYDKDF (reference sequence). The CDR3 has 15 amino acids. V trimming: 0 bases; J trimming: 6 bases; junction bases outside the gene matches: 4. Here the CDR3 reads CATSRDLAGGPEQYF. The CDR3, as DNA: TGTGCCACCAGCAGAGATCTAGCGGGGGGTCCCGAGCAGTACTTC.

This clonotype showed up just a few times. J is TRBJ1-4 and V is TRBV7-9; D gene unclear. V shed 3 bases and J shed 7 bases, with 15 bases lying between them. This CDR3 is 15 amino acids long. CDR1 and CDR2 (germline): SEHNR, FQNEAQ (reference sequence). The CDR3 region is CASSFSGAGGEKLFF. Here the CDR3 DNA reads TGTGCCAGCAGCTTCTCAGGTGCCGGTGGTGAAAAACTGTTTTTT.

Many counts were recorded for this clonotype. J is TRBJ2-6 and V is TRBV6-1, with D perhaps assigned TRBD1 or TRBD2 (5 bases each). This CDR3 is built from 18 residues. The ends were cut back, 5 bases at V and 4 bases at J, with 21 bases in the middle. From germline, CDR1 is MNHNS and CDR2 SASEGT. The CDR3 bases are TGTGCCAGCAGTTCTGTGAGGGGCCAAGTATCCGGGGCCAACGTCCTGACTTTC. This codes for CASSSVRGQVSGANVLTF.

This clonotype was detected a few times. The V and J genes are TRBV6-2 or TRBV6-3 and TRBJ1-2; tentatively, D is TRBD1 (5 bases). The CDR3 is 14 amino acids. Trimming shortened V by 6 bases and J by 4 bases, and 15 bases separated the two germline ends. The germline V gene encodes CDR1 MNHEY and CDR2 SVGEGT. Written as DNA, the CDR3 is TGTGCCAGCAGCGCCCTGGGTGGGACCTATGGCTACACCTTC. It codes for CASSALGGTYGYTF.

Many counts were recorded for this clonotype. The chain employs TRBV19 and TRBJ1-5; no firm D call. Trimming removed 3 bases from V and 4 bases from J, with 10 bases in between. Looked up from germline, CDR1 is LNHDA and CDR2 is SQIVND (reference sequence). The CDR3 has 14 residues. DNA of the CDR3: TGTGCCAGTAGTATCGGACGGGGAAATCAGCCCCAGCATTTT. Translation gives CASSIGRGNQPQHF.

This clonotype has only a few counts. The junction shows a germline mismatch at one end, possibly a read error. V and J are TRBV7-7 and TRBJ2-5; D possibly corresponds to TRBD1 (7 bases). CDR3 size: 15 residues. Looked up from germline, CDR1 is SSHAT and CDR2 is FNYEAQ (reference sequence). The CDR3 region has the DNA TGTGCTAGCAGCCTAGGAGCCCAGGGGGGAGAGACCCAGTACTTC. Translation: CASSLGAQGGETQYF.

This clonotype was seen ten or more times. The chain recombines TRBV28 with TRBJ2-5; the D call may be TRBD1 or TRBD2 (5 bases each). The CDR3 has 14 amino acids. The germline CDR1 and CDR2 sequences are MDHEN and SYDVKM. V was clipped by 4 bases and J by 4 bases, with 13 bases between them. The CDR3 nucleotides read TGTGCCAGCAGTTCCGGGGCCGCCCGAGAGACCCAGTACTTC. It yields the protein CASSSGAARETQYF.

V usage is TRBV14 and J usage is TRBJ2-7; no clear D. The length of the CDR3 is 13 residues. From germline, CDR1 is SGHDN and CDR2 FVKESK. The V end was cut by 1 base, the J end by 5 bases, with 9 bases between. This chain's CDR3 is CASSQGNRHEQYF. CDR3 bases: TGTGCCAGCAGCCAAGGTAACAGACACGAGCAGTACTTC.

Many counts were recorded for this clonotype. The V and J genes are TRBV7-2 and TRBJ1-5; D is ambiguous. This CDR3 is built from 15 residues. The V and J ends lost 3 bases and 0 bases respectively, with 9 bases between them. CDR1 is SGHTA and CDR2 is FQGNSA in the germline V gene. The CDR3 region has the DNA TGTGCCAGCAGCTTCTACCTGGATAGCAATCAGCCCCAGCATTTT. Amino acid sequence: CASSFYLDSNQPQHF.

This clonotype was recorded a few times. The rearrangement joins TRBV7-6 to TRBJ2-7; D is possibly TRBD2 (6 bases). CDR1 and CDR2 (germline): SGHVS, FNYEAQ. Deletions cut 1 base from V and 7 bases from J, with 14 bases between. The CDR3 consists of 14 residues. The CDR3 DNA reads TGTGCCAGCAGCTTAGACGGGGGTGGCGAGGAGCAGTACTTC. Protein sequence: CASSLDGGGEEQYF.

V and J are TRBV28 and TRBJ1-4; maybe TRBD1 (5 bases). The ends were cut back, 2 bases at V and 6 bases at J, with 10 bases in the middle. The germline V gene encodes CDR1 MDHEN and CDR2 SYDVKM. The CDR3 is 14 amino acids. In nucleotides, the CDR3 is TGTGCCAGCAGTTTACAGGGATCGGATGAAAAACTGTTTTTT. It translates to CASSLQGSDEKLFF.

The chain joins TRBV9 to TRBJ2-2; D ambiguous. From germline, CDR1 is SGDLS and CDR2 YYNGEE. The CDR3 is 14 residues long. Trimming stripped 6 bases from V and 0 bases from J, with 9 bases between. This CDR3 reads CASTSPANTGELFF. The CDR3 DNA reads TGTGCCAGCACCTCTCCCGCGAACACCGGGGAGCTGTTTTTT. The complete variable domain, with remaining parts taken from reference TRBV9 and TRBJ2-2, reads DSGVTQTPKHLITATGQRVTLRCSPRSGDLSVYWYQQSLDQGLQFLIQYYNGEERAKGNILERFSAQQFPDLHSELNLSSLELGDSALYFCASTSPANTGELFFGEGSRLTVL.

This clonotype showed up many times. This chain uses TRBV20-1 with TRBJ2-7; 8 nucleotides line up with TRBD1. The CDR3 totals 15 residues. Unmatched junction bases numbered 9, after V lost 0 bases and J lost 5 bases. The germline V gene encodes CDR1 DFQATT and CDR2 SNEGSKA (reference sequence). The CDR3 nucleotides read TGCAGTGCTAGAGATCCACAGGGGGTTTTTAACGAGCAGTACTTC. This sequence encodes CSARDPQGVFNEQYF.

This clonotype was found many times. The V and J genes are TRBV28 and TRBJ2-3; D unclear. Germline-derived CDR1 and CDR2 are MDHEN and SYDVKM. With 6 bases removed from V and 6 bases from J, the gap between germline ends came to 16 bases. CDR3 length: 14 amino acids. Here the CDR3 reads CASRAGWGFDTQYF. For the CDR3, the DNA is TGTGCCAGCAGGGCAGGATGGGGTTTCGATACGCAGTATTTT. The full variable domain, in which reference TRBV28 and TRBJ2-3 provide the parts outside the CDR3, is DVKVTQSSRYLVKRTGEKVFLECVQDMDHENMFWYRQDPGLGLRLIYFSYDVKMKEKGDIPEGYSVSREKKERFSLILESASTNQTSMYLCASRAGWGFDTQYFGPGTRLTVL.

This clonotype has more than one count but fewer than ten. The V gene is TRBV20-1, the J gene TRBJ1-2; D possibly corresponds to TRBD1 (5 bases). This CDR3 contains 13 residues. The germline V gene encodes CDR1 DFQATT and CDR2 SNEGSKA (reference sequence). Trimming cost V 2 bases and J 5 bases, with 12 bases left between them. The CDR3 loop is CSARKGPRYGYTF. Written as DNA, the CDR3 is TGCAGTGCTAGAAAGGGGCCTCGGTATGGCTACACCTTC.

This clonotype showed up just a few times. The chain couples TRBV28 to TRBJ1-5, with D possibly being TRBD1 (5 bases). Germline V lookup: CDR1 MDHEN, CDR2 SYDVKM. This CDR3 has 14 residues. V gave up 4 bases and J gave up 4 bases, with 11 bases separating them. CDR3 loop: CASSSAGFNQPQHF. The CDR3 bases are TGTGCCAGCAGTTCGGCAGGGTTTAATCAGCCCCAGCATTTT.

The chain recombines TRBV6-1 with TRBJ1-1; no clear D. The CDR3 has 16 residues. Germline V gives CDR1 MNHNS, CDR2 SASEGT. V was pared by 2 bases and J by 2 bases, with 15 bases between. The CDR3 reads CASSEPRTADNTEAFF. DNA for the CDR3: TGTGCCAGCAGTGAACCAAGGACGGCAGATAACACTGAAGCTTTCTTT.

The genes are TRBV6-2 or TRBV6-3 and TRBJ1-3; D gene unclear. The CDR3 spans 15 residues. CDR1 is MNHEY and CDR2 is SVGEGT in the germline V gene. The germline V and J ends were trimmed by 5 bases and 0 bases, with 11 bases remaining between them. CDR3 sequence reads: CASSTGSNSGNTIYF. The CDR3 region has the DNA TGTGCCAGCAGTACCGGGTCGAACTCTGGAAACACCATATATTTT.

The chain couples TRBV20-1 to TRBJ2-1; the D gene is possibly TRBD2 (6 bases). Trimming took 6 bases from V and 5 from J, leaving 14 bases between them. This CDR3 spans 13 amino acids. Germline CDR1 reads DFQATT; CDR2 reads SNEGSKA (reference sequence). The CDR3 spells CSATTSTDNEQFF. The CDR3 DNA reads as TGCAGTGCCACAACTAGCACAGACAATGAGCAGTTCTTC.